The 32 T cell receptor beta chains in this list originate from one sample, sequenced in a study of CD8 T cells in Susac syndrome. Reverse transcription used roughly 0.45 to 1 ug RNA and random hexamers. TCRdb reprocessed the immunoSEQ multiplex PCR reads via MiXCR and lists one record per CDR3 protein. The sample has tens of thousands of distinct CDR3 sequences, 96% seen once. Sequencing was performed on CD4+ T cells from PBMCs. The origin of the receptors is a human donor with multiple sclerosis.

The CDR3 coding sequence is TGCGCCAGCAGCTTGGGGTTAGCGGGGGGGCTCTACAATGAGCAGTTCTTC. This translates into CASSLGLAGGLYNEQFF. The chain carries TRBV5-1 and TRBJ2-1, with TRBD2 matching over 11 bases. The V gene's germline CDR1 is SGHRS and CDR2 YFSETQ. Unmatched junction bases numbered 5, after V lost 0 bases and J lost 3 bases. The CDR3 covers 17 residues.

The chain has TRBV29-1 and TRBJ1-4, with 9 bases fitting TRBD1. Germline V CDR1 and CDR2: SQVTM, ANQGSEA. The CDR3 consists of 14 residues. The V and J ends lost 1 base and 4 bases, in that order; junction bases with no gene match: 1. The CDR3 protein is CSVEGTGDNEKLFF. In DNA form, the CDR3 reads TGCAGCGTTGAAGGGACAGGGGATAATGAAAAACTGTTTTTT. Complete variable domain (other parts from reference TRBV29-1 and TRBJ1-4): SAVISQKPSRDICQRGTSLTIQCQVDSQVTMMFWYRQQPGQSLTLIATANQGSEATYESGFVIDKFPISRPNLTFSTLTVSNMSPEDSSIYLCSVEGTGDNEKLFFGSGTQLSVL.

The chain joins TRBV5-1 to TRBJ2-1; 8 bases line up with TRBD1. V shed 4 bases, J shed 4 bases, and the junction held 7 bases outside the gene matches. Germline V gene sequence: CDR1 SGHRS, CDR2 YFSETQ. CDR3 length: 15 residues. For the CDR3, the DNA is TGCGCCAGCAGCCGAACAGGGGGAATTTACAATGAGCAGTTCTTC. Translating gives CASSRTGGIYNEQFF.

V gene TRBV5-1 combines with J gene TRBJ2-1; D may be TRBD2 (6 bases). The length of the CDR3 is 15 residues. Germline V gives CDR1 SGHRS, CDR2 YFSETQ. V was cut by 1 base and J by 5 bases, with 13 bases left in between. The CDR3 sequence is CASSLKGTGDNEQFF. The CDR3 region has the DNA TGCGCCAGCAGCTTGAAAGGGACGGGAGACAATGAGCAGTTCTTC.

In its sample, this clonotype was seen once. The V call is TRBV7-9, the J call TRBJ2-7; D unresolved. Per the germline V gene, CDR1 is SEHNR and CDR2 is FQNEAQ (reference sequence). V lost 0 bases and J 4 bases, leaving 13 bases between the germline ends. This CDR3 spans 15 amino acids. The CDR3: CASSLAAGRVYEQYF. CDR3 bases: TGTGCCAGCAGCTTAGCGGCAGGCCGAGTATACGAGCAGTACTTC.

The chain combines TRBV4-1 with TRBJ1-4; TRBD1 is a possible D gene (5 bases). The CDR3 is made up of 15 amino acids. Deletions cut 2 bases from V and 0 bases from J, with 7 bases between. Germline loops: CDR1 MGHRA, CDR2 YSYEKL. The CDR3 bases are TGCGCCAGCAGCCAACAGGGAGCAACTAATGAAAAACTGTTTTTT. Amino acid sequence: CASSQQGATNEKLFF.

This chain connects TRBV5-1 to TRBJ2-5; a weak D match, TRBD1 (5 bases). Germline loops: CDR1 SGHRS, CDR2 YFSETQ. The CDR3 has 14 amino acids. V was cut by 3 bases and J by 4 bases, with 13 bases left in between. Here the CDR3 reads CASSSPTAPETQYF. The CDR3 coding sequence is TGCGCCAGCAGCTCACCGACAGCCCCAGAGACCCAGTACTTC. Drawing the rest from reference TRBV5-1 and TRBJ2-5, the complete variable domain is KAGVTQTPRYLIKTRGQQVTLSCSPISGHRSVSWYQQTPGQGLQFLFEYFSETQRNKGNFPGRFSGRQFSNSRSEMNVSTLELGDSALYLCASSSPTAPETQYFGPGTRLLVL.

The V call is TRBV15, the J call TRBJ2-2, with TRBD1 as a possible D gene (6 bases). V was pared by 7 bases and J by 2 bases, with 11 bases between. The CDR3 totals 14 residues. Germline V lookup: CDR1 LNHNV, CDR2 YYDKDF (reference sequence). CDR3 residues: CATTRDTNTGELFF. Written as DNA, the CDR3 is TGTGCCACCACCCGGGACACCAACACCGGGGAGCTGTTTTTT.

The CDR3 sequence: CASSPSGRAEQFF. Written as DNA, the CDR3 is TGTGCCAGCTCACCTTCGGGGCGGGCGGAGCAGTTCTTC. This chain joins TRBV18 and TRBJ2-1, with D perhaps being TRBD1 or TRBD2 (5 bases each). The CDR3 has 13 residues. Deletions cut 3 bases from V and 10 bases from J, with 13 bases between. Germline CDR1 and CDR2: KGHSH and LQKENI.

The V call is TRBV20-1, the J call TRBJ2-7, with D hard to call. Trimming shortened V by 6 bases and J by 0 bases, and 15 bases separated the two germline ends. The CDR3 is made up of 14 amino acids. CDR1 is DFQATT, CDR2 SNEGSKA, per germline (reference sequence). The CDR3 spells CSANQDGSSYEQYF. The DNA for the CDR3 is TGCAGTGCAAACCAGGACGGTAGCTCCTACGAGCAGTACTTC.

The chain joins TRBV20-1 to TRBJ2-3; 7 bases are a match to TRBD2. Trimming at V came to 6 bases and at J to 3 bases, leaving 15 bases not matched to a gene. This CDR3 comprises 16 residues. CDR1 DFQATT and CDR2 SNEGSKA come from the germline V gene (reference sequence). The chain's CDR3 is CSAPKGTKPRTDTQYF. The DNA for the CDR3 is TGCAGTGCCCCCAAAGGGACTAAACCACGAACAGATACGCAGTATTTT.

This sequence joins TRBV30 and TRBJ1-6, with 7 positions matching TRBD1. The CDR3 runs 13 residues. Germline loops: CDR1 GTSNPN, CDR2 SVGIG (reference sequence). Germline trimming cut 4 bases from V and 5 bases from J; bases unmatched to any gene: 2. CDR3 in amino acids: CAWTGTDNSPLHF. CDR3 DNA: TGTGCCTGGACCGGGACAGATAATTCACCCCTCCACTTT.

The chain couples TRBV6-6 to TRBJ1-5, with a weak D call TRBD1 (6 bases). The germline gives CDR1 MNHNY, CDR2 SVGAGI (reference sequence). Trimming shortened V by 6 bases and J by 5 bases, and 11 bases separated the two germline ends. CDR3 size: 13 residues. The CDR3: CASSEDSYQPQHF. The CDR3 nucleotides read TGTGCCAGCAGCGAGGACAGTTATCAGCCCCAGCATTTT.

This rearrangement joins TRBV12-3 or TRBV12-4 to TRBJ2-1; D not certain. The CDR3 is 14 residues long. The V and J ends lost 1 base and 6 bases respectively, with 10 bases between them. This CDR3 is CASSLDRHLNEQFF. The CDR3, as DNA: TGTGCCAGCAGTTTAGATAGACACCTCAATGAGCAGTTCTTC.

The rearrangement links TRBV28 to TRBJ1-2; tentative D call: TRBD1 (5 bases). CDR3 length: 12 amino acids. CDR1 is MDHEN and CDR2 is SYDVKM in the germline V gene. Trimming removed 8 bases from V and 8 bases from J, with 15 bases in between. The CDR3 loop reads CASATTDWGYTF. The DNA of the CDR3 is TGTGCCAGCGCCACGACAGACTGGGGCTACACCTTC.

The J gene is TRBJ1-6, the V gene TRBV7-2, with TRBD1 as a possible D gene (5 bases). The CDR3 has 16 amino acids. Germline V lookup: CDR1 SGHTA, CDR2 FQGNSA. With 5 bases removed from V and 0 bases from J, the gap between germline ends came to 11 bases. Here the CDR3 DNA reads TGTGCCAGCAGCCTAACCCAGGGCTCCTATAATTCACCCCTCCACTTT. Residues: CASSLTQGSYNSPLHF.

The DNA for the CDR3 is TGTGCCAGCAGTTACACGTCATATCAGCCCCAGCATTTT. Residues: CASSYTSYQPQHF. The V and J genes are TRBV6-5 and TRBJ1-5; D remains ambiguous. This CDR3 contains 13 residues. Per the germline V gene, CDR1 is MNHEY and CDR2 is SVGAGI. V dropped 2 bases and J dropped 5 bases, with 7 bases sitting between them.

V and J are TRBV7-2 and TRBJ2-7; 7 bases are a match to TRBD1. The CDR3 loop spans 14 amino acids. The V segment lost 5 bases and the J segment 0 bases; nucleotides outside the gene matches: 4. Germline lookup yields CDR1 SGHTA and CDR2 FQGNSA. DNA of the CDR3: TGTGCCAGCAGCCCTGACAGGGTCTCCTACGAGCAGTACTTC. Protein sequence: CASSPDRVSYEQYF.

The V and J genes are TRBV29-1 and TRBJ2-1; D not resolved. The germline gives CDR1 SQVTM, CDR2 ANQGSEA. The CDR3 has 11 amino acids. Trimming left V 3 bases short and J 6 bases short, with 6 bases between. The CDR3 coding sequence is TGCAGCGTTGAGCAACGCAATGAGCAGTTCTTC. This translates into CSVEQRNEQFF.

The chain links TRBV12-3 or TRBV12-4 to TRBJ1-6; TRBD1 aligns across 10 bases. The CDR3 totals 17 residues. With V trimmed by 0 bases and J by 8 bases, 7 bases remained unmatched. The CDR3 sequence is CASSLALGQGGYSPLHF. CDR3 DNA sequence: TGTGCCAGCAGTTTAGCCCTCGGACAGGGGGGATATTCACCCCTCCACTTT.

The genes are TRBV28 and TRBJ2-7; the match to TRBD1 covers 10 bases. The germline CDR1 and CDR2 sequences are MDHEN and SYDVKM. Germline trimming cut 2 bases from V and 4 bases from J; bases unmatched to any gene: 5. The CDR3 contains 15 residues. CDR3: CASSLRDRGFYEQYF. CDR3 bases: TGTGCCAGCAGTTTACGGGACAGGGGTTTTTACGAGCAGTACTTC.

V is TRBV3-1 and J is TRBJ1-6; weak D call: TRBD1 (6 bases). Trimming shortened V by 2 bases and J by 4 bases, and 12 bases separated the two germline ends. CDR3 length: 16 residues. Germline-derived CDR1 and CDR2 are LGHDT and YNNKEL (reference sequence). The CDR3 nucleotides are TGTGCCAGCAGCCAATCCGGGACATCATATAATTCACCCCTCCACTTT. It translates to CASSQSGTSYNSPLHF. Drawing the rest from reference TRBV3-1 and TRBJ1-6, the complete variable domain is DTAVSQTPKYLVTQMGNDKSIKCEQNLGHDTMYWYKQDSKKFLKIMFSYNNKELIINETVPNRFSPKSPDKAHLNLHINSLELGDSAVYFCASSQSGTSYNSPLHFGNGTRLTVT.

The V gene is TRBV25-1, the J gene TRBJ1-4; tentatively, D is TRBD1 (5 bases). Germline lookup yields CDR1 MGHDK and CDR2 SYGVNS. This CDR3 is 14 amino acids long. The ends were cut back, 4 bases at V and 7 bases at J, with 13 bases in the middle. CDR3 sequence reads: CASSASGLSEKLFF. In DNA form, the CDR3 reads TGTGCCAGCAGTGCCTCAGGGTTGAGTGAAAAACTGTTTTTT.

This chain connects TRBV4-2 to TRBJ1-6, with D perhaps TRBD1 (5 bases). The germline V gene encodes CDR1 LGHNA and CDR2 YNFKEQ. V dropped 5 bases and J dropped 14 bases, with 22 bases sitting between them. The CDR3 contains 15 residues. The CDR3 here is CASSGRGTDEEALHF. The CDR3, as DNA: TGTGCCAGCAGCGGGCGCGGGACCGACGAAGAGGCCCTCCACTTT.

The chain joins TRBV7-2 to TRBJ2-1, with D possibly being TRBD2 (6 bases). In germline, CDR1 is SGHTA, CDR2 FQGNSA. This CDR3 has 13 amino acids. Trimming cost V 5 bases and J 4 bases, with 9 bases left between them. The CDR3, as DNA: TGTGCCAGCAGCCGGACTAATTACAATGAGCAGTTCTTC. Translation: CASSRTNYNEQFF. The whole variable domain, filled in from reference TRBV7-2 and TRBJ2-1, reads GAGVSQSPSNKVTEKGKDVELRCDPISGHTALYWYRQSLGQGLEFLIYFQGNSAPDKSGLPSDRFSAERTGGSVSTLTIQRTQQEDSAVYLCASSRTNYNEQFFGPGTRLTVL.

The genes are TRBV24-1 and TRBJ2-7; TRBD1 matches 9 bases. The length of the CDR3 is 16 residues. With V trimmed by 4 bases and J by 3 bases, 9 bases remained unmatched. Germline V gene data show CDR1 as KGHDR and CDR2 as SFDVKD. The CDR3 loop is CATSEPGTGLSYEQYF. Written as DNA, the CDR3 is TGTGCCACCAGTGAGCCCGGGACAGGGCTTAGCTACGAGCAGTACTTC.

V gene TRBV5-4 combines with J gene TRBJ1-1, with D possibly matching TRBD1 (5 bases). V was trimmed by 6 bases and J by 3 bases, leaving 12 bases between them. Germline CDR1 is SGHNT and CDR2 is YYREEE (reference sequence). This CDR3 contains 13 residues. CDR3 nucleotides: TGTGCCAGCACCGCGGGGCGCGACACTGAAGCTTTCTTT. Translated: CASTAGRDTEAFF.

This chain uses TRBV12-3 or TRBV12-4 with TRBJ2-1; tentative D call: TRBD2 (6 bases). The CDR3 runs to 16 residues. V shed 7 bases and J shed 4 bases, with 20 bases lying between them. CDR3 nucleotides: TGTGCCAGCATTCCATCGATGGGCGGGGATTACAATGAGCAGTTCTTC. It translates to CASIPSMGGDYNEQFF.

This chain joins TRBV4-2 and TRBJ2-3; 7 positions agree with TRBD2. Trimming took 3 bases from V and 2 from J; bases not matched to a gene: 11. This CDR3 comprises 17 residues. Germline assignment: CDR1 LGHNA and CDR2 YNFKEQ. The CDR3 loop is CASSQSGGAAPTDTQYF. CDR3 coding DNA: TGTGCCAGCAGCCAGTCGGGGGGAGCGGCACCCACAGATACGCAGTATTTT.

The V gene is TRBV6-5, the J gene TRBJ2-3; D might be TRBD1 (5 bases). Trimming shortened V by 4 bases and J by 5 bases, and 13 bases separated the two germline ends. Germline values: CDR1 MNHEY, CDR2 SVGAGI. The CDR3 contains 14 residues. Here the CDR3 reads CASSFGASGDTQYF. The CDR3 DNA follows: TGTGCCAGCAGTTTTGGGGCCTCGGGAGATACGCAGTATTTT.

The chain couples TRBV20-1 to TRBJ2-1; no clear D gene. V was trimmed by 1 base and J by 1 base, leaving 14 bases between them. CDR1 is DFQATT and CDR2 is SNEGSKA in the germline V gene (reference sequence). This CDR3 comprises 16 residues. The CDR3 here is CSARAARTASYNEQFF. CDR3 in DNA: TGCAGTGCTAGAGCCGCTAGAACGGCTTCCTACAATGAGCAGTTCTTC.

The gene calls are TRBV6-6 and TRBJ2-7; 9 nucleotides match TRBD1. The germline CDR1 and CDR2 sequences are MNHNY and SVGAGI (reference sequence). V lost 6 bases to trimming and J lost 3 bases; unmatched junction nucleotides: 3. The CDR3 has 13 residues. The CDR3 DNA sequence: TGTGCCAGCAGCGGACAGGGGATCTACGAGCAGTACTTC. This encodes CASSGQGIYEQYF.